This T cell receptor (beta chain) came from a study of CD8+ T cells in alopecia areata. Points from the study as a whole: Normal skin's resident alphabeta T cells are also sequenced in scalp samples. TCR sharing was clearer in mice than between patients, perhaps partly owing to patient HLA diversity. Elevated clonality characterized lesional scalp relative to normal scalp, particularly in alopecia totalis/universalis.

In the case of this clone: Its target is unknown.

RNA was isolated and reverse transcribed to cDNA, the sequencing template. The protocol was immunoSEQ multiplex PCR, while the TCRdb copy is restricted to in-frame clones and leaves out a portion. The sample lists around 61,000 clones, more than 40% occurring once. The trim removed 5 bases at V and 2 bases at J, leaving 8 bases unmatched. The CDR3 loop spans 16 amino acids. Germline V lookup: CDR1 SNHLY, CDR2 FYNNEI. The receptor was isolated from a human donor with alopecia areata. This material consisted of CD8+ T cells sorted from blood, taken at week 0. The rearrangement links TRBV2 to TRBJ2-2, with 7 bases lining up with TRBD1. The CDR3 nucleotides read TGTGCCAGCAGTACCGAAGGGGGCCGAAACACCGGGGAGCTGTTTTTT. This encodes CASSTEGGRNTGELFF. Based on the CDR3 plus reference TRBV2 and TRBJ2-2, the full variable domain is EPEVTQTPSHQVTQMGQEVILRCVPISNHLYFYWYRQILGQKVEFLVSFYNNEISEKSEIFDDQFSVERPDGSNFTLKIRSTKLEDSAMYFCASSTEGGRNTGELFFGEGSRLTVL.